The 7 T cell receptor beta chains listed next were all sequenced from one sample in a study of persistence of HIV-infected CD4 T cells. The immunoSEQ assay was version 4, run in survey mode. The repertoire was sequenced with immunoSEQ multiplex PCR; TCRdb's copy has only in-frame clones and lacks some. The repertoire holds approximately 26,000 clones, with roughly three quarters as singletons. The antigens of these receptors remain unknown. Lysates of CMV-infected fibroblasts at approximately 9.6 ug/mL stimulated these cells. CD40L/CD69 double-negative CD45RO-high memory CD4+ T cells were collected. This sample comprised CD4+ T cells sorted from PBMCs after roughly 17-hour stimulation, obtained from a patient who received antiretroviral therapy. The origin of the receptors is an adult woman with HIV who was CMV-seropositive.

This rearrangement joins TRBV9 to TRBJ2-3; D gene uncertain. CDR1 SGDLS and CDR2 YYNGEE come from the germline V gene. V was pared by 0 bases and J by 1 base, with 9 bases between. The CDR3 is 15 amino acids. CDR3 residues: CASSVGGLGTDTQYF. The DNA for the CDR3 is TGTGCCAGCAGCGTAGGGGGTCTCGGCACAGATACGCAGTATTTT.

The V call is TRBV5-1, the J call TRBJ2-1; 12 positions agree with TRBD1. The length of the CDR3 is 14 residues. The V segment lost 4 bases and the J segment 8 bases; nucleotides outside the gene matches: 4. CDR1 is SGHRS and CDR2 is YFSETQ in the germline V gene. CDR3 DNA sequence: TGCGCCAGCAGCCCGGGACAGGGGGCTTATGAGCAGTTCTTC. This codes for CASSPGQGAYEQFF. Full variable domain (rest looked up from reference TRBV5-1 and TRBJ2-1): KAGVTQTPRYLIKTRGQQVTLSCSPISGHRSVSWYQQTPGQGLQFLFEYFSETQRNKGNFPGRFSGRQFSNSRSEMNVSTLELGDSALYLCASSPGQGAYEQFFGPGTRLTVL.

The chain uses TRBV7-9 and TRBJ1-3; D is ambiguous. CDR1 and CDR2 (germline): SEHNR, FQNEAQ (reference sequence). V lost 3 bases and J 4 bases, leaving 7 bases between the germline ends. This CDR3 spans 13 amino acids. The CDR3 here is CASSFGEGNTIYF. The CDR3 coding sequence is TGTGCCAGCAGCTTTGGGGAGGGAAACACCATATATTTT.

The V call is TRBV7-8, the J call TRBJ2-7; possibly TRBD1 or TRBD2 for D (5 bases each). The CDR3 runs 14 residues. CDR1 is SGHVS and CDR2 is FQNEAQ in the germline V gene. V was clipped by 5 bases and J by 2 bases, with 13 bases between them. For the CDR3, the DNA is TGTGCCAGCAGCCCGCGCCGGGGACCCTACGAGCAGTACTTC. Translation gives CASSPRRGPYEQYF.

In its sample, this clone was seen once. The rearrangement joins TRBV14 to TRBJ2-7; TRBD1 matches 8 bases. The CDR3 is made up of 14 amino acids. The V segment lost 3 bases and the J segment 5 bases; nucleotides outside the gene matches: 6. Germline assignment: CDR1 SGHDN and CDR2 FVKESK. CDR3 nucleotides: TGTGCCAGCAGCCAGTACAGGGGGAGTAACGAGCAGTACTTC. The encoded protein is CASSQYRGSNEQYF.

The gene calls are TRBV30 and TRBJ1-2, with TRBD1 identical over 10 bases. The CDR3 has 12 amino acids. V lost 8 bases, J lost 2 bases, and 2 bases stayed unmatched. Germline CDR1 and CDR2: GTSNPN and SVGIG (reference sequence). The chain's CDR3 is CAGGQGNYGYTF. The DNA of the CDR3 is TGTGCCGGGGGACAGGGGAACTATGGCTACACCTTC.

This clone was seen only a few times. The CDR3 reads CASSPGQGNLLNSPLHF. In DNA, the CDR3 is TGCGCCAGCAGCCCAGGACAGGGCAATCTTCTTAATTCACCCCTCCACTTT. J is TRBJ1-6 and V is TRBV4-1, with TRBD1 matching 8 bases. The CDR3 length is 17 residues. The V segment lost 4 bases and the J segment 6 bases; nucleotides outside the gene matches: 11. The V gene's germline CDR1 is MGHRA and CDR2 YSYEKL.